One sample yielded the 9 T cell receptor beta chains listed below, sequenced in a study of T cell changes during pregnancy in multiple sclerosis. Sequencing used immunoSEQ multiplex PCR; TCRdb keeps in-frame clones, though not all of them. The sample consists of about 28,000 clones, about 90% of them appearing once. The sequences come from peripheral blood, collected in the first trimester of pregnancy. The receptors here all came from a female donor in good health, enrolled as a control in a pregnancy study.

The chain combines TRBV19 with TRBJ1-1; D gene unclear. Between the trimmed V and J ends, which lost 3 bases and 5 bases, there was a span of 7 bases. In germline, CDR1 is LNHDA, CDR2 SQIVND (reference sequence). The CDR3 covers 12 residues. The CDR3, as DNA: TGTGCCAGTAGTATGGAGGGAACTGAAGCTTTCTTT. It translates to CASSMEGTEAFF.

The genes are TRBV7-2 and TRBJ2-7; 9 nucleotides match TRBD1. This CDR3 is 15 amino acids long. The germline gives CDR1 SGHTA, CDR2 FQGNSA. With V trimmed by 5 bases and J by 2 bases, 7 bases remained unmatched. The CDR3 here is CASSRTGDYAYEQYF. The DNA of the CDR3 is TGTGCCAGCAGCCGGACAGGGGACTACGCCTACGAGCAGTACTTC.

The CDR3 is CASSVEDSNYGYTF. CDR3 bases: TGTGCCAGCAGCGTAGAGGACAGCAACTATGGCTACACCTTC. The genes are TRBV9 and TRBJ1-2, with a tentative D call TRBD1 (6 bases). Looked up from germline, CDR1 is SGDLS and CDR2 is YYNGEE. The V end was cut by 0 bases, the J end by 2 bases, with 8 bases between. This CDR3 has 14 residues.

The J gene is TRBJ2-3, the V gene TRBV5-4, with D maybe TRBD2 (6 bases). Trimming pared 0 bases from V and 0 bases from J, leaving 23 bases between. This CDR3 has 20 amino acids. Germline CDR1 reads SGHNT; CDR2 reads YYREEE (reference sequence). The CDR3 loop reads CASSLGPTSLSGSSTDTQYF. The CDR3 bases are TGTGCCAGCAGCTTGGGCCCGACCTCTCTTAGCGGATCTAGCACAGATACGCAGTATTTT.

This clone appeared a single time. The V call is TRBV12-5, the J call TRBJ2-7, with a tentative D call TRBD2 (5 bases). V was clipped by 5 bases and J by 4 bases, with 12 bases between them. The CDR3 runs to 13 residues. Germline V CDR1 and CDR2: LGHNT, FRNRAP. The CDR3 sequence: CASGRPSGYEQYF. DNA of the CDR3: TGTGCTAGTGGTCGCCCCTCGGGGTACGAGCAGTACTTC.

The rearrangement uses TRBV19 and TRBJ2-7, with 8 nucleotides matching TRBD2. Germline-derived CDR1 and CDR2 are LNHDA and SQIVND (reference sequence). V was clipped by 3 bases and J by 1 base; unmatched bases: 2. CDR3 length: 14 residues. The CDR3 spells CASSIPGGSYEQYF. The CDR3 DNA reads as TGTGCCAGTAGTATTCCGGGAGGGTCCTACGAGCAGTACTTC.

V and J are TRBV7-9 and TRBJ1-6; D call uncertain. This CDR3 is built from 18 residues. V was cut by 2 bases and J by 0 bases, with 14 bases left in between. Per germline, CDR1 SEHNR and CDR2 FQNEAQ (reference sequence). CDR3 DNA sequence: TGTGCCAGCAGCTTAATGGAGGGTCAGAGCTCCTATAATTCACCCCTCCACTTT. Translated, it gives CASSLMEGQSSYNSPLHF.

CDR3 region: CATPLGLADYNEQFF. In DNA form, the CDR3 reads TGTGCCACCCCTCTGGGACTAGCGGACTACAATGAGCAGTTCTTC. The chain links TRBV27 to TRBJ2-1, with 11 bases that match TRBD2. The CDR3 consists of 15 residues. Trimming took 10 bases from V and 3 from J; bases not matched to a gene: 8. The germline V gene has CDR1 MNHEY and CDR2 SMNVEV (reference sequence).

The chain links TRBV9 to TRBJ1-2; D possibly corresponds to TRBD1 (6 bases). Trimming stripped 7 bases from V and 7 bases from J, with 20 bases between. The CDR3 is 14 residues long. Germline-derived CDR1 and CDR2 are SGDLS and YYNGEE. CDR3 bases: TGTGCCAGCCGCAATCCAGGGGTCTTGGGTGGCTACACCTTC. Protein: CASRNPGVLGGYTF.